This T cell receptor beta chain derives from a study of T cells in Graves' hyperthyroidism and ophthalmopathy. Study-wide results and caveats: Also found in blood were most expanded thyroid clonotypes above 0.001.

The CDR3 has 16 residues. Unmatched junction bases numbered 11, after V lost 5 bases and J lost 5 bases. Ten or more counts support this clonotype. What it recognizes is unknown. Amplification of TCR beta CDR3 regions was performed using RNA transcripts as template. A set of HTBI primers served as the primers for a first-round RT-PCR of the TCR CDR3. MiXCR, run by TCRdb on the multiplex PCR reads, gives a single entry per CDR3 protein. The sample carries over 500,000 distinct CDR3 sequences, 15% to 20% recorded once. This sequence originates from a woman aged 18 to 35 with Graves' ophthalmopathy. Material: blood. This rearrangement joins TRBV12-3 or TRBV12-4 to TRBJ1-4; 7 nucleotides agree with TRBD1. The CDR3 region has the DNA TGTGCCAGCAGTGCTCCCCCAGGGGGAAAAAATGAAAAACTGTTTTTT. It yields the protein CASSAPPGGKNEKLFF.